The present entry profiles one T cell receptor (beta chain) with its context. Its antigen is unknown. This specimen comes from a study of cytomegalovirus exposure and HLA in healthy donors. General observations from the study: CMV serostatus was the only immune exposure information that was available.

The primer mix had 60 Vbeta and 13 Jbeta primers. This table comes from immunoSEQ multiplex PCR, and its TCRdb copy is limited to in-frame clones, with some not included. The data hold 160,000 or so clones, with about 80% observed a single time. Although they were nominally healthy when sampled, donors likely had unrecorded immune exposures. Trimming cost V 0 bases and J 13 bases, with 17 bases left between them. The CDR3 has 13 amino acids. Germline CDR1 reads SGHRS; CDR2 reads YFSETQ. The V call is TRBV5-1, the J call TRBJ2-7, with D maybe TRBD2 (5 bases). Input material: PBMCs. The receptor was derived from a woman in her 50s in good health and CMV-seropositive. The CDR3, as DNA: TGCGCCAGCAGCTTGGCCGGCGAGGGCCCCGGCTACTTC. This gives the protein CASSLAGEGPGYF.